Listed below are T cell receptor beta chains from one sample, sequenced in a study of response to subunit inactivated influenza vaccine. TCRdb reprocessed the RT-PCR reads via MiXCR and lists one record per CDR3 protein. The sample holds about 520,000 distinct CDR3 sequences, 25% seen once. The starting material was CD4+ T cells sorted from PBMCs, obtained more than 4 days after vaccination. The receptors come from a man aged 45 to 65 who received an inactivated influenza vaccine. CDR3s include the opening cysteine and the closing phenylalanine or tryptophan. A D gene is named only where the DNA matches it firmly. Clone size appears in some rows only: once, few, many, or a class for an expanded clone.

v_gene	j_gene	abundance	len	d_gene	CDR3nt	CDR3aa
TRBV10-3	TRBJ2-7	once	13	NA	TGTGCCATCAGTGAGTCGGGGAGGCACGAGCAGTACTTC	CAISESGRHEQYF
TRBV20-1	TRBJ2-7	NA	12	NA	TGCAGTGCTAGCCGGGGCACCTACGAGCAGTACTTC	CSASRGTYEQYF
TRBV6-1	TRBJ1-1	once	13	NA	TGTGCCAGCAGTGAAGCATGGGGCACTGAAGCTTTCTTT	CASSEAWGTEAFF
TRBV18	TRBJ1-1	NA	15	NA	TGTGCCAGCTCACCTACGGGACGCATGAACACTGAAGCTTTCTTT	CASSPTGRMNTEAFF
TRBV3-1	TRBJ1-1	NA	12	NA	TGTGCCAGCAGCCAGTCGGGGGCTGAAGCTTTCTTT	CASSQSGAEAFF
TRBV5-1	TRBJ2-7	NA	14	NA	TGCGCCAGCAGCTTGACAGGGTCAGGAGACGAGCAGTACTTC	CASSLTGSGDEQYF
TRBV29-1	TRBJ2-2	NA	15	TRBD2	TGCAGCGTCCTAGCCCCTAGCGGGAGTGACGGGGAGCTGTTTTTT	CSVLAPSGSDGELFF
TRBV7-6	TRBJ2-3	many	15	NA	TGTGCCAGCAGCTTAGGGCAGTTAAGCACAGATACGCAGTATTTT	CASSLGQLSTDTQYF
TRBV3-1	TRBJ2-7	NA	15	NA	TGTGCCAGCAGCCAAGAAGATGCGGGGAGCCACGAGCAGTACTTC	CASSQEDAGSHEQYF
TRBV6-6	TRBJ2-1	few	13	NA	TGTGCCAGCAGCTTCCCAAGTTACAATGAGCAGTTCTTC	CASSFPSYNEQFF
TRBV14	TRBJ2-3	NA	17	TRBD2	TGTGCCAGCGCATTCGGCGGGAGGGTGGACGGAGCAGATACGCAGTATTTT	CASAFGGRVDGADTQYF
TRBV29-1	TRBJ2-1	few	13	NA	TGCAGCGTTACCCGTACCCTCTACAATGAGCAGTTCTTC	CSVTRTLYNEQFF
TRBV5-1	TRBJ2-3	once	18	TRBD2	TGCGCCAGCAGCTTGGGTCTTAGCGGGAGAACTAGCACAGATACGCAGTATTTT	CASSLGLSGRTSTDTQYF
TRBV7-2	TRBJ1-4	few	16	NA	TGTGCCAGCAGCTTAGTCGCGGGGGGAATTGGGGAAAAACTGTTTTTT	CASSLVAGGIGEKLFF
TRBV10-3	TRBJ2-1	NA	15	NA	TGTGCCATCAGTGAGGCTGGGCTAGCAATCAATGAGCAGTTCTTC	CAISEAGLAINEQFF
TRBV24-1	TRBJ2-5	NA	15	NA	TGTGCCACCAGTGATTTGTTGCACGGGCAAGAGACCCAGTACTTC	CATSDLLHGQETQYF
TRBV7-9	TRBJ2-7	few	17	TRBD2	TGTGCCAGCAGCTTATTTAGCGGGAACCGGTACTCCTACGAGCAGTACTTC	CASSLFSGNRYSYEQYF
TRBV12-3/TRBV12-4	TRBJ2-7	few	15	TRBD1	TGTGCCAGCAGGGCCGGGACAGGGGGGCCCTACGAGCAGTACTTC	CASRAGTGGPYEQYF
TRBV29-1	TRBJ1-5	many	14	TRBD1	TGCAGCGTCTCGACAGGGGGAGGCAATCAGCCCCAGCATTTT	CSVSTGGGNQPQHF
TRBV12-3/TRBV12-4	TRBJ1-4	few	13	NA	TGTGCCAGCACCCGTAATCGAGCTGAAAAACTGTTTTTT	CASTRNRAEKLFF
TRBV20-1	TRBJ1-2	NA	13	NA	TGCAGTGCAAGTACAGGGACTAACTATGGCTACACCTTC	CSASTGTNYGYTF
TRBV20-1	TRBJ2-5	NA	13	NA	TGCAGTGCTAGAGGACGGACAGAAGAGACCCAGTACTTC	CSARGRTEETQYF
TRBV7-6	TRBJ2-7	NA	14	TRBD1	TGTGCCAGCAGCGTGGTGACAGGGGCCTACGAGCAGTACTTC	CASSVVTGAYEQYF
TRBV3-1	TRBJ2-1	NA	12	NA	TGTGCCAGCAGCCAAGACCCGACTAAGCAGTTCTTC	CASSQDPTKQFF
TRBV27	TRBJ1-4	once	14	TRBD1	TGTGCCAGCAGTGACACAGGGGGCCGGGAAAAACTGTTTTTT	CASSDTGGREKLFF
TRBV5-5	TRBJ1-1	few	12	NA	TGTGCCAGCAGCCTACGGCCCGGCGGGGGTTTCTTT	CASSLRPGGGFF